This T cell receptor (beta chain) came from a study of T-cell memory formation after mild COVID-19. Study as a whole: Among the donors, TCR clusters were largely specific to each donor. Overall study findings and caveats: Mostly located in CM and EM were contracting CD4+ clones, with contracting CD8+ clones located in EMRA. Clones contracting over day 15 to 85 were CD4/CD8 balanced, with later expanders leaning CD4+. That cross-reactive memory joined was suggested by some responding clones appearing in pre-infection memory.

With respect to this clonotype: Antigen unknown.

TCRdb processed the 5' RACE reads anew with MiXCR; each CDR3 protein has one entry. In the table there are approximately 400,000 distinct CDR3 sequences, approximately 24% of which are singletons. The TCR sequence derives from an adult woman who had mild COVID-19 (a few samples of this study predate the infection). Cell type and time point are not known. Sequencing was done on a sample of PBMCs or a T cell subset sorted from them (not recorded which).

CDR3 loop: CSAAKSTEQFF. The CDR3 DNA follows: TGCAGCGCAGCTAAGAGTACGGAGCAGTTCTTC. This chain joins TRBV29-1 and TRBJ2-1; D gene uncertain. Trimming stripped 7 bases from V and 10 bases from J, with 14 bases between. The CDR3 spans 11 residues. Germline CDR1 reads SQVTM; CDR2 reads ANQGSEA.